This T cell receptor (beta chain) originates from a study of blood T cell repertoires in COVID-19 (dated by TCRdb to between 2020 and 2021). A note on the overall study: The collaborator samples originated in the United States, Italy and Spain and spanned the acute and convalescent phases of COVID-19. The prospective study material was composed of cDNA or gDNA derived from T cells, B-cell-depleted T cells, or PBMCs. Deeply sampled blood TCRbeta repertoires from subjects exposed to, actively infected with, or recovered from COVID-19 were included in the dataset. A freely available public database, intended as a resource for researchers studying the immune response to SARS-CoV-2, is where the repertoires were released. The samples were drawn from the first 160 participants of the ongoing ImmuneRACE study and from under 1,500 subjects provided by 6 global collaborators. Sample metadata almost always included a de-identified subject ID, COVID-19 status, age in years and sex. Where available, HLA class I and class II types were obtained from metadata supplied by the sample provider rather than from assay-based typing.

As concerns this clone: Its antigen has not been determined. Base qualities were left out, and no much larger clone turns up one base away.

Each collaborating institution followed its own protocols to collect whole blood in K2EDTA tubes. For TCRbeta analysis, collaborator samples were shipped as frozen whole blood, as isolated PBMCs, or as DNA extracted from either sample type. Reading the germline V gene gives CDR1 MNHNS and CDR2 SASEGT. V trim: 3 bases; J trim: 8 bases; unmatched bases: 7. From its cysteine to its phenylalanine, the CDR3 spans 15 amino acids. Only CDR3 DNA remains: 45 bases, in frame from the first base. The paper's findings and limits, for the study overall: The amount of clinical and demographic metadata varied by source and participant and was provided uncurated.

TCRbeta CDR3 regions were amplified from genomic DNA using the immunoSEQ Assay, a bias-controlled multiplex PCR. The paper's processing steps were these. The number of nucleated cells in each sample was estimated by amplification of reference gene primers within the assay. To quantify the absolute abundance of each unique TCRbeta CDR3 rearrangement, sequence reads were collapsed and filtered. For each sample, productive Simpson clonality was calculated as the square root of Simpson's diversity index over productive rearrangements. As stored in TCRdb, this immuneACCESS dataset retains in-frame rearrangements with V and J assigned. A fraction of the clones does not appear; measured against another copy, unresolved V genes explain less than half of the discrepancy, and the remainder lacks a known reason. V, J and clone size were drawn from that table, and D and trimming were deduced from the DNA. Within this sample are around 93,000 clones, with over 80% of them counted one time only. The ten largest clones represent 11% of the sample.

Sequencing used peripheral blood. Recombination linked TRBV6-1 to TRBJ1-4, and 9 junction bases match TRBD1. This receptor was identified in a man aged 80 or over with acute or convalescent COVID-19. The sequence in DNA is TGTGCCAGCAGTGAGCGACAGGGGGGTGGGGAAAAACTGTTTTTT. Protein translation: CASSERQGGGEKLFF.